The rows below give T cell receptor beta chains drawn from one sample of a study of regulatory T cells in long-lasting Graves disease. MiXCR was run by TCRdb on the multiplex PCR reads, yielding one entry per CDR3 protein. The data show some 430,000 distinct CDR3 sequences, around a fifth seen once. The material sequenced was peripheral blood mononuclear cells (PBMCs), taken when the disease was refractory, from a patient treated with antithyroid drugs. These receptor sequences come from a female donor with Graves disease. Both conserved end residues are part of each CDR3. The D gene is left open where the match is weak. Clone size appears in some rows only: once, few, many, or a class for an expanded clone.

TRBV19,.,TRBD2,TRBJ2-2,CATRRAVAGYTGELFF
TRBV4-1,.,.,TRBJ1-4,CASSLTRGEKLFF
TRBV6-5,.,.,TRBJ1-5,CASSYTGGQDQPQHF
TRBV14,.,.,TRBJ1-1,CASSQGLRGEAFF
TRBV6-2/TRBV6-3,few,.,TRBJ1-4,CASSKDARFEKLFF
TRBV30,few,TRBD1,TRBJ1-4,CAWSTGGDNEKLFF
TRBV2,many,.,TRBJ1-4,CASSDLGGFNEKLFF
TRBV6-5,.,.,TRBJ2-6,CASSYFTAFSGANVLTF
TRBV12-3/TRBV12-4,many,TRBD1,TRBJ1-4,CASSPSRTGDEKLFF
TRBV7-2,medium-sized,.,TRBJ2-5,CASSLFGEKYQETQYF
TRBV29-1,few,.,TRBJ1-2,CSANPGSRGYTF
TRBV20-1,many,.,TRBJ2-5,CSAPQGHFQETQYF
TRBV29-1,many,TRBD1,TRBJ1-2,CSVEEANRGYGYTF
TRBV10-3,few,.,TRBJ2-3,CAISDPADSDTQYF
TRBV6-1,once,.,TRBJ2-2,CASSGSYGRSNTGELFF
TRBV28,few,.,TRBJ1-5,CACSDNQPQHF
TRBV6-1,many,.,TRBJ1-4,CASRMRQTGDKATNEKLFF
TRBV27,many,TRBD1,TRBJ1-6,CASSLSSPLGQGAYNSPLHF
TRBV2,many,.,TRBJ2-6,CASRRLGSSGANVLTF
TRBV5-1,many,.,TRBJ1-2,CASSLGTASGAGYTF
TRBV11-2,many,TRBD2,TRBJ2-7,CASSDGTSGRDEQYF
TRBV28,many,TRBD1,TRBJ1-4,CASSLHRGTNEKLFF
TRBV3-1,few,.,TRBJ1-4,CASSQGWDDPEKLFF
TRBV7-2,few,TRBD2,TRBJ2-7,CASSLVTLPGTSGRRGFYEQYF
TRBV27,.,.,TRBJ1-3,CASSRDGTDGNTIYF
TRBV20-1,.,.,TRBJ2-5,CSARPQGLGTTKTQYF
TRBV20-1,few,TRBD2,TRBJ2-7,CSARDGREEIEQYF
TRBV19,.,TRBD1,TRBJ1-5,CASSIGGTGVSNQPQHF
TRBV20-1,.,.,TRBJ2-6,CSARNPLVGGANVLTF
TRBV7-3,.,TRBD1,TRBJ2-7,CASSISTGTGYEQYF
TRBV7-2,.,.,.,CASSSYGDYNEQFF
TRBV2,many,.,TRBJ2-4,CASSEQAAAAKNIQYF
TRBV7-2,.,.,TRBJ1-3,CASSSTGGYGNTIHF
TRBV28,many,TRBD1,TRBJ1-5,CASSSPGQGNQPQHF
TRBV15,many,.,TRBJ1-5,CATSRGEDSSNQPQHF
TRBV10-3,few,TRBD1,TRBJ1-4,CAISDPDRGNEKLFF
TRBV7-2,many,.,TRBJ2-7,CASSWDATSWEQYF
TRBV11-2,many,.,TRBJ2-5,CASSLAFGYQETQYF
TRBV7-2,many,.,TRBJ2-6,CASSLISGANVLTF
TRBV7-2,few,.,TRBJ1-3,CASSFFNGGNTIYF
TRBV28,many,.,TRBJ1-2,CASSSTLRGNYGYTF
TRBV14,.,.,TRBJ2-5,CASSRWEEETQYF
TRBV2,many,.,TRBJ1-2,CASRISWGGDGYTF
TRBV7-9,many,.,TRBJ1-2,CASSSPPQGPANYGYTF
TRBV10-3,many,TRBD1,TRBJ1-2,CAINRDRENYGYTF
TRBV3-1,.,.,TRBJ1-2,CASSQDPGLAYGYTF
TRBV7-9,few,.,TRBJ1-1,CASSTRDQNTEAFF
TRBV27,many,.,TRBJ1-5,CASSFGQNNQPQHF
TRBV7-8,.,.,TRBJ2-3,CASSLREGPDTQYF
TRBV6-2/TRBV6-3,.,.,TRBJ1-1,CASSFVGPYEAFF
TRBV2,few,TRBD2,TRBJ2-7,CASSAGGVSSYEQYF
TRBV12-3/TRBV12-4,few,.,TRBJ1-5,CASSGALSNQPQHF